These 3 T cell receptor beta chains were sequenced from one sample in a study of T cell responses to AZD1222 COVID-19 vaccine. TCRdb's table, derived via immunoSEQ multiplex PCR, lists solely in-frame clones and lacks some. Here the sample spans over 130,000 clones, approximately 89% being singletons. Material: peripheral blood, obtained on day 0 of AZD1222 vaccination. These receptors originate from an adult in good health.

J is TRBJ2-1 and V is TRBV20-1; a weak D match, TRBD1 (5 bases). Trimming took off 5 bases at V and 6 bases at J, with 8 bases between the two ends. Germline V CDR1 and CDR2: DFQATT, SNEGSKA (reference sequence). The CDR3 loop spans 11 amino acids. CDR3 sequence reads: CSAPRVNEQFF. The CDR3 DNA is TGCAGTGCTCCCAGGGTCAATGAGCAGTTCTTC.

This clone was detected only once. In DNA form, the CDR3 reads TGTGCCAACCGCCGGGACAAACCCTACGAGCAGTACTTC. Protein sequence: CANRRDKPYEQYF. The chain employs TRBV2 and TRBJ2-7; D might be TRBD1 (6 bases). CDR1 is SNHLY, CDR2 FYNNEI, per germline. This CDR3 has 13 residues. V shed 10 bases and J shed 2 bases, with 15 bases lying between them.

The rearrangement joins TRBV5-1 to TRBJ2-7; 7 bases map to TRBD1. Germline CDR1 is SGHRS and CDR2 is YFSETQ. After removal of 0 bases from V and 3 bases from J, the junction contained 6 bases not matched to a gene. The CDR3 is 15 residues long. The chain's CDR3 is CASSLAGTENYEQYF. The CDR3 DNA reads as TGCGCCAGCAGCTTGGCCGGGACAGAGAACTACGAGCAGTACTTC.